A few counts support the clone carrying this T cell receptor (beta chain). Its cognate antigen is unknown. The data belong to a study of T-cell memory formation after mild COVID-19. About the research overall: TCR clusters were largely donor specific.

TCRdb re-called the 5' RACE reads through MiXCR, storing one row per CDR3 protein. The sample contains 90,000 to 120,000 distinct CDR3 sequences, around an eighth of which appear only once. General study findings and limits: The study found balanced CD4/CD8 in clones contracting day 15 to 85 and a CD4+ lean in later expanders. Day 37-peaking second-wave clones had unconfirmed SARS-CoV-2 specificity. CD8+ contracting clones occupied EMRA, while CD4+ ones occupied mainly CM and EM.

Germline lookup yields CDR1 MDHEN and CDR2 SYDVKM. CDR3 length: 13 residues. The ends were cut back, 6 bases at V and 6 bases at J, with 13 bases in the middle. This receptor was identified in a man younger than 35 who had mild COVID-19 (a few samples of this study predate the infection). Cell type and time point are not known. The sample consisted of PBMCs or a T cell subset sorted from them (not recorded which). The chain uses TRBV28 and TRBJ2-3; no definite D call. CDR3 coding DNA: TGTGCCAGCAGCCCTAGGAGTTCGGATACGCAGTATTTT. Translated, it gives CASSPRSSDTQYF.